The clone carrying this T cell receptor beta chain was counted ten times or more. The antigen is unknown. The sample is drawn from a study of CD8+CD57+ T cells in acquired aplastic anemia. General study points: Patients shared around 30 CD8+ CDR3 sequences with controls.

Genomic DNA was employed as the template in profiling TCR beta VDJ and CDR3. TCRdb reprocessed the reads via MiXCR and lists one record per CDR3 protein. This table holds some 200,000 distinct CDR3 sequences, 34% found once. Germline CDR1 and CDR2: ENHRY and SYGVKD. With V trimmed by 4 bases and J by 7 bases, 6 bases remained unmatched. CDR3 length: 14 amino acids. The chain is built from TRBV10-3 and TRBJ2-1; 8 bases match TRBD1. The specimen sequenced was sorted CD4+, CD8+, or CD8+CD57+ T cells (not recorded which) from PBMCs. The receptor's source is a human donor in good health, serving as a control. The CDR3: CAISATGEVNEQFF. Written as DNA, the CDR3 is TGTGCCATCAGTGCGACAGGGGAAGTAAATGAGCAGTTCTTC.